This paragraph covers one T cell receptor (beta chain) sequence. This clonotype occurred once. Its antigen is not yet known. Base qualities are missing; no much larger clone stands one base away. One read gives only weak evidence. This entry is derived from a study of blood T cells in healthy people across ages (dated by TCRdb to between 2014 and 2017). Regarding the study in general: Template switching captured roughly one uniquely barcoded TCR beta cDNA molecule per two T cells in model experiments. Age-related changes in TCR beta repertoire diversity were measured in the study by deep sequencing normalized with unique cDNA molecular identifiers. Donors were grouped into four age groups: young (average approximately 15 years), middle-aged (39), aged (approximately 58) and long-lived (over 80). Donors of different ages were randomly distributed across sequencing lanes to avoid experimental bias. Using the same blood draw, the study looked at two additional independent replicas of 1 million unique cDNA reads for two donors, one aged 18 to 29 and the other aged 80 or older. Study-wide findings and limitations: Conclusive comparison of naive and antigen-experienced compartments was prevented by the profiling of bulk unsorted PBMCs. Because donor CMV infection status was unknown, age-related changes in expanded clonotypes were potentially confounded. Compared with the aged group, more naive CD4+ T cells, fewer expanded clones and increased TCR diversity were shown by the long-lived group, suggesting age selection. Total diversity estimates from one million sequenced T cells were considered lower bounds and underestimates. Observed TCR beta diversity correlated strongly with the percentage of naive T cells measured by flow cytometry. Observed TCR beta diversity per million T cells fell roughly linearly with age, and a significant reduction was already apparent by age approximately 41.

The library was made by 5' RACE. TCRdb records Illumina HiSeq 2500 as the sequencer. A second PCR of roughly 7 to 11 cycles was performed with a sample-barcoded 5' primer and a J-beta primer mix. A template-switch 5' adaptor carrying 12 random nucleotides introduced a unique molecular identifier onto each TCR beta cDNA molecule. At least 2.5 million CDR3-containing paired-end reads were obtained from each sample. First-strand cDNA synthesis was performed from all RNA using the Mint cDNA synthesis kit, with priming by a TRBC-specific oligonucleotide. Following uracil-DNA glycosylase treatment, a first 18-cycle PCR with universal primers M1SS and BC2_uni_R was performed on all cDNA. The source study handled its data this way. Normalization of each sample was performed by random selection of 1 million high-quality reads, each carrying a distinct molecular identifier. Reads with shared molecular identifiers were discarded instead of being binned into consensus sequences. MiTCR, with a Q25 quality threshold and the strictest error-elimination algorithm, was used for CDR3 identification, clonotype clustering and error correction. Lower-bound total TCR beta diversity was estimated with a nonparametric unseen species model using Euler transformation. The public reads were reanalyzed by TCRdb: fastp trimming at Q25, MiXCR alignment, in-frame beta chains only. Rows matching on CDR3 protein sequence are summarized as one entry with the most common DNA and genes. Here the V and J calls rest on TCRdb's processing, not on the authors' analysis. In all, the sample holds some 710,000 distinct CDR3 sequences, and 22% of those were seen once. Around 21% of the sample lies in the top ten.

Systemically healthy Caucasian individuals from Russia, over 30 in total and aged about 6 to 95 years, were included as donors. Each donor gave ten milliliters of peripheral blood, collected into EDTA-treated Vacutainer tubes. Ficoll-Paque density-gradient centrifugation was used to isolate PBMCs, with at least 7 million per sample. Trizol reagent was used to extract total RNA from the PBMCs, yielding at least 5 micrograms per sample. The percentages of naive CD45RAhigh/CD27high T cells were determined by flow cytometry on a PBMC aliquot from every donor. This TCR was sampled from a man between 65 and 79 years old in good health. The specimen was blood.

The CDR3 region reads CASSTPRAGYTF. The sequenced DNA: TGTGCCAGTAGTACCCCCCGCGCCGGCTACACCTTC. The chain links TRBV19 with TRBJ1-2, with no confidently assigned D gene. V loses 4 bases, J loses 8 bases, and the germline ends lie 11 bases apart. The CDR3 contains 12 residues, cysteine and phenylalanine counted. Only the CDR3 part of the read is kept: 36 bases, read in frame from the first base. CDR1 and CDR2, per the germline V gene (reference sequence), are LNHDA and SQIVND.